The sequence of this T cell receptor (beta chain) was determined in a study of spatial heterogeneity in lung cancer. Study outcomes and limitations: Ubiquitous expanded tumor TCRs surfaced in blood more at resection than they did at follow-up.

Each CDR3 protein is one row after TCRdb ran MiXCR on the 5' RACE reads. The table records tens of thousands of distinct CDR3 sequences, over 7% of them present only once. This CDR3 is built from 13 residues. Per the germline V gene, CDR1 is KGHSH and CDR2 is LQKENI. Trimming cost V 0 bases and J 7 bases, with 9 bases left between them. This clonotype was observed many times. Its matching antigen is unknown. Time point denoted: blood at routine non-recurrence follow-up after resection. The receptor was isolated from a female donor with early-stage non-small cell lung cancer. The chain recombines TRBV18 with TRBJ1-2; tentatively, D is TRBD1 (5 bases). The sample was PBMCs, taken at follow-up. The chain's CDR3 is CASSPPQGRGYTF. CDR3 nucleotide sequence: TGTGCCAGCTCACCACCCCAGGGACGTGGCTACACCTTC. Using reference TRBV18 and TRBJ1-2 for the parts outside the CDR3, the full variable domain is NAGVMQNPRHLVRRRGQEARLRCSPMKGHSHVYWYRQLPEEGLKFMVYLQKENIIDESGMPKERFSAEFPKEGPSILRIQQVVRGDSAAYFCASSPPQGRGYTFGSGTRLTVV.